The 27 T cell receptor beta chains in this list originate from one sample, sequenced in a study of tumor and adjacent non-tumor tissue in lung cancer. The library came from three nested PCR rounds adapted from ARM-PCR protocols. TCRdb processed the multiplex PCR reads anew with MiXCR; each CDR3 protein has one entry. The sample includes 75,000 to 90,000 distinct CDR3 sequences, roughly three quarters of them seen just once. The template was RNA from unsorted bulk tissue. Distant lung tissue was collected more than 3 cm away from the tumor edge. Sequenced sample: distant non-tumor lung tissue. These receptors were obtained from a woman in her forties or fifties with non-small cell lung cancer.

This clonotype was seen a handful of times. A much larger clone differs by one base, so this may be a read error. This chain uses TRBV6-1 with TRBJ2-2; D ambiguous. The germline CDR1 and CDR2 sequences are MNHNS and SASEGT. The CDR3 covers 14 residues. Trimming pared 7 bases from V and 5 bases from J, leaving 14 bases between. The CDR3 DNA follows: TGTGCCAGCATGGTGACAACCGTAACCGGGGAGCTGTTTTTT. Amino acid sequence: CASMVTTVTGELFF.

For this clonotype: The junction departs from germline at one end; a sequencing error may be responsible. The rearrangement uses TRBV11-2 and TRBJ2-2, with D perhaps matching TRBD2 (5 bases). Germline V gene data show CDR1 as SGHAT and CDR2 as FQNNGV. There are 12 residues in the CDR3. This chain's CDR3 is CANSELTGELLF. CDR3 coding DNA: TGTGCCAACAGCGAACTCACCGGGGAGCTGTTATTT.

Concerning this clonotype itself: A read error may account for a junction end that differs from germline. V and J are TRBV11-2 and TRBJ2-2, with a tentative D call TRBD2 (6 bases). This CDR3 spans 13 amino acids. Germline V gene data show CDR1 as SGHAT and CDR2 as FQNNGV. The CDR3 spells CASSLAGTGEVSF. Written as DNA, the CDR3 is TGTGCCAGCAGCTTAGCGGGGACCGGGGAGGTGTCTTTT.

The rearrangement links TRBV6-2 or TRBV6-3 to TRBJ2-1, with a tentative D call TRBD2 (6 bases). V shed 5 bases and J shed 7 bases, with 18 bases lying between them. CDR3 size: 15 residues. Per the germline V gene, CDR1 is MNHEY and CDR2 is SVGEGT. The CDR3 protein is CASSPGLSGVNEQFF. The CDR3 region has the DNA TGTGCCAGCAGTCCTGGACTATCGGGTGTAAATGAGCAGTTCTTC.

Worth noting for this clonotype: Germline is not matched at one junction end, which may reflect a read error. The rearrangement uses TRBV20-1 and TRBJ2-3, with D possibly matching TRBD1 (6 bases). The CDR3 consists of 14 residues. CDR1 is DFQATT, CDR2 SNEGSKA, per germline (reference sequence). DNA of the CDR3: TGCAGTACTAGGTCCATCCTGGGGGCAGATATGCAGTATTTT. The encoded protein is CSTRSILGADMQYF.

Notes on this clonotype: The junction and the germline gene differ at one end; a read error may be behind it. For the CDR3, the DNA is TGTGTCAGCAGCGAAGAGACAGGGGGAGGAGCAGATACGCAGTATTTT. Amino acid sequence: CVSSEETGGGADTQYF. The chain recombines TRBV6-1 with TRBJ2-3; 9 nucleotides agree with TRBD1. CDR1 and CDR2 from the germline V gene are MNHNS and SASEGT. The CDR3 extends over 16 amino acids.

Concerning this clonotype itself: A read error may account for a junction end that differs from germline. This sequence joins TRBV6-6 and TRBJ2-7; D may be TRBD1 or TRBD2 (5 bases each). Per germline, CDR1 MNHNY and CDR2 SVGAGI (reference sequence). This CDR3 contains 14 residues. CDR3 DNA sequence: TGTGTCAGCAGCTCAAGGGACGGAACCTACGAGCGGTATTTC. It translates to CVSSSRDGTYERYF.

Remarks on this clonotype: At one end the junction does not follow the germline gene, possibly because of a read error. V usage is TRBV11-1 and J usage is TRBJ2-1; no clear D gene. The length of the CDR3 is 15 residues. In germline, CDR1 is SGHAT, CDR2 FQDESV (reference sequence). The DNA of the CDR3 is TGTGCCTGCAGCCCGACTCCTTCGACGGGCGATGAGGTGTTCTTC. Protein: CACSPTPSTGDEVFF.

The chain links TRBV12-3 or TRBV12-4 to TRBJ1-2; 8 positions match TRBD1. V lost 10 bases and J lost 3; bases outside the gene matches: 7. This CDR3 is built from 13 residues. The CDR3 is CANGQGLDYGYTF. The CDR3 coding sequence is TGTGCCAATGGACAGGGTTTGGACTATGGCTACACCTTC.

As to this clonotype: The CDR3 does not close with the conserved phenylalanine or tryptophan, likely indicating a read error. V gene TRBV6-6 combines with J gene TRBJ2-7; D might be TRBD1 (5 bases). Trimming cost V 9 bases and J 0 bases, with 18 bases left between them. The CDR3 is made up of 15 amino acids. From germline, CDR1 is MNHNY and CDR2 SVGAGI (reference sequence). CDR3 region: CARIGSDKSSYEQYS. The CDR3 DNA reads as TGTGCCAGAATCGGATCGGACAAGAGCTCCTACGAGCAGTACTCC.

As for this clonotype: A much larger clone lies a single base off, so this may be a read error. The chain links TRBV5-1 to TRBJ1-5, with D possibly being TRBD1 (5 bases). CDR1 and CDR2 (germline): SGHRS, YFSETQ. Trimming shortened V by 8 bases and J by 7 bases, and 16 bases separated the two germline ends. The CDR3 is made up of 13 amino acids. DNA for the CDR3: TGCGCCAGAAGCATAGAGGGGTTACAGCCCCAGCATTTT. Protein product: CARSIEGLQPQHF.

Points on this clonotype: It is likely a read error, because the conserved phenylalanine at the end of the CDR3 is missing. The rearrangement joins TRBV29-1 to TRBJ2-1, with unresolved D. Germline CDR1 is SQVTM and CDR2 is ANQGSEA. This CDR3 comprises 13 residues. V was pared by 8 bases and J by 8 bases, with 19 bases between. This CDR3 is CSTRFNPLDEQFS. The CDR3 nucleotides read TGCAGCACTCGCTTTAATCCCCTCGATGAGCAGTTCTCC.

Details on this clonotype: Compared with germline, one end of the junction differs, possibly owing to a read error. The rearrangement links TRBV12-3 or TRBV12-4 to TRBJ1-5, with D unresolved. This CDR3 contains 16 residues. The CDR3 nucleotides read TGTGCCGGCAGTCGGGAACAAACAGTAAGCAATCAGCCCCAGCATTTT. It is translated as CAGSREQTVSNQPQHF.

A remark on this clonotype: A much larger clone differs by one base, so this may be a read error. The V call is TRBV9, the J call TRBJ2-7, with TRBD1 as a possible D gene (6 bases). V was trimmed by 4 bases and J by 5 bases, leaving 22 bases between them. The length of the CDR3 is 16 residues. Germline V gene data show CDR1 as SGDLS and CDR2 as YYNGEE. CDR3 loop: CASSPSLRDMGDEQYF. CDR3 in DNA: TGTGCCAGCAGCCCGAGCCTCCGGGACATGGGAGACGAGCAGTACTTC.

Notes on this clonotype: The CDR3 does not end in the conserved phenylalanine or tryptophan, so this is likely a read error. The CDR3 sequence is CASSQPSGIGTYNEQFY. CDR3 in DNA: TGCGCCAGCAGCCAACCTAGCGGGATTGGCACCTACAATGAGCAGTTCTAT. The chain recombines TRBV4-1 with TRBJ2-1; 9 bases fit TRBD2. Germline CDR1 reads MGHRA; CDR2 reads YSYEKL. After removal of 2 bases from V and 2 bases from J, the junction contained 7 bases not matched to a gene. The CDR3 is 17 residues long.

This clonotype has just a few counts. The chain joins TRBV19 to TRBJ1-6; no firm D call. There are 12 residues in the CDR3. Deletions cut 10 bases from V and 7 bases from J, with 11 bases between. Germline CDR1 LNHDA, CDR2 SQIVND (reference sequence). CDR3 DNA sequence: TGTGCCATCGGAGAAAGAAATTCACCCCTCCACTTT. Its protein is CAIGERNSPLHF.

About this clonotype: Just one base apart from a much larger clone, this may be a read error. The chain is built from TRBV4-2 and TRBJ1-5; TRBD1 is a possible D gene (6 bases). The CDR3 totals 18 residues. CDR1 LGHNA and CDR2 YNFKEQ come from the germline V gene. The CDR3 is CASNQDLKGGGGNQPQHF. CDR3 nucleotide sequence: TGTGCCAGCAACCAAGATCTCAAGGGCGGAGGGGGGAATCAGCCCCAGCATTTT.

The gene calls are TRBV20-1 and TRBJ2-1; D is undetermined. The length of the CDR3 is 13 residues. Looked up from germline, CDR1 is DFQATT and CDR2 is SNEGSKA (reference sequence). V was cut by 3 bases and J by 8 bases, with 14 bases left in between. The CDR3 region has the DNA TGCAGTGCTAGTGGGGATATGATTGATGAGCAGTTCTTC. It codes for CSASGDMIDEQFF.

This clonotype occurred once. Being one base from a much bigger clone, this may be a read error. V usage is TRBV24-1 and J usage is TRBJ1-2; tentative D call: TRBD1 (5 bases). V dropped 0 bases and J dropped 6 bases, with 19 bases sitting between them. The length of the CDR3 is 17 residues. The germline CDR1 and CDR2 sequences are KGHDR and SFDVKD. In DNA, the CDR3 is TGTGCCACCAGTGATTTGGGGTCGGGGGGGAGTCCGCATGGCTACACCTTC. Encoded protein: CATSDLGSGGSPHGYTF.

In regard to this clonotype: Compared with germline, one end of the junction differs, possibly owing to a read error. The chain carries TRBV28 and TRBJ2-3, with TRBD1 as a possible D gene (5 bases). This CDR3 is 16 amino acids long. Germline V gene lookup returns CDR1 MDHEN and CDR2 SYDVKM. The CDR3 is CASSLTGGPMADTQYF. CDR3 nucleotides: TGTGCCAGTAGTTTAACAGGCGGACCAATGGCGGATACGCAGTATTTT. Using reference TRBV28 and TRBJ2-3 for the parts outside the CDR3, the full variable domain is DVKVTQSSRYLVKRTGEKVFLECVQDMDHENMFWYRQDPGLGLRLIYFSYDVKMKEKGDIPEGYSVSREKKERFSLILESASTNQTSMYLCASSLTGGPMADTQYFGPGTRLTVL.

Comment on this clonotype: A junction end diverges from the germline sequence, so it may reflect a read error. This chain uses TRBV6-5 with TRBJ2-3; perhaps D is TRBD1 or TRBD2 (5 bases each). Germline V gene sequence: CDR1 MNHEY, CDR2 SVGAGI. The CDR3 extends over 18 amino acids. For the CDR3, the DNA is TGTGTCAGCAGTTACTCGTGGGGAGTGGTGGGGGGCACAGATACGCAGTATTTT. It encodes CVSSYSWGVVGGTDTQYF.

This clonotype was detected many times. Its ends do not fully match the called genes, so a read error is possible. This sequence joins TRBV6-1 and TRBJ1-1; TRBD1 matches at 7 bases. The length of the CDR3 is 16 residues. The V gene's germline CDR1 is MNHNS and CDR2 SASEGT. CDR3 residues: CASREAEVRGINEAFF. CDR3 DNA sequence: TGTGCCAGCAGGGAAGCCGAAGTCAGGGGGATCAACGAAGCTTTCTTT.

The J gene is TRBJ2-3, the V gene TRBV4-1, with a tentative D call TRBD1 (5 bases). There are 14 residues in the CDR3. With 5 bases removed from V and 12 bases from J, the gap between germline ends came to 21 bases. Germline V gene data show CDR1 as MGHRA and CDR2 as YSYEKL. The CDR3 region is CASSYGPSTGTQYF. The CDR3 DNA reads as TGCGCCAGCAGCTACGGGCCAAGTACAGGTACACAGTATTTT.

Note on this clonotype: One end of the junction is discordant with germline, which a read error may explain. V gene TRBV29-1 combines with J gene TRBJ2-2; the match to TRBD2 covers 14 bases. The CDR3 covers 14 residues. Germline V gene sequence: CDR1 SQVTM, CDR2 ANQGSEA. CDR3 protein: CNVGTSGSYGELFF. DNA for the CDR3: TGCAACGTGGGGACTAGCGGGAGTTACGGGGAACTGTTTTTT.

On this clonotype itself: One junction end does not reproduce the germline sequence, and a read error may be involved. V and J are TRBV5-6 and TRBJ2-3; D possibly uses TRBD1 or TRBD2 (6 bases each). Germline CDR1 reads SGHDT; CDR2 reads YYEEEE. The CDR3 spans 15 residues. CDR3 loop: CASSFRGEATDTQYF. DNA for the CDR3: TGCGCCAGCAGCTTTAGGGGGGAGGCGACAGATACGCAGTACTTT.

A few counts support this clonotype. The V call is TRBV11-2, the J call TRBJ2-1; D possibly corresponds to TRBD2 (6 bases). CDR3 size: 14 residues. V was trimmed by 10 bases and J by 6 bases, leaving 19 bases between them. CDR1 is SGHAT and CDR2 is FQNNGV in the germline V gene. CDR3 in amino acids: CANSLYTSSNEQFF. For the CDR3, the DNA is TGTGCCAATAGCCTCTACACTAGCTCCAATGAGCAGTTCTTC.

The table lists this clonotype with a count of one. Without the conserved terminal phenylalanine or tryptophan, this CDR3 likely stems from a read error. The CDR3 reads CASSQELVASPLHL. CDR3 sequence (DNA): TGCGCCAGCAGCCAAGAGCTAGTGGCTTCACCCCTCCACCTT. The rearrangement joins TRBV4-1 to TRBJ1-6, with no clear D. Looked up from germline, CDR1 is MGHRA and CDR2 is YSYEKL. The CDR3 covers 14 residues. Trimming took 0 bases from V and 9 from J, leaving 9 bases between them.